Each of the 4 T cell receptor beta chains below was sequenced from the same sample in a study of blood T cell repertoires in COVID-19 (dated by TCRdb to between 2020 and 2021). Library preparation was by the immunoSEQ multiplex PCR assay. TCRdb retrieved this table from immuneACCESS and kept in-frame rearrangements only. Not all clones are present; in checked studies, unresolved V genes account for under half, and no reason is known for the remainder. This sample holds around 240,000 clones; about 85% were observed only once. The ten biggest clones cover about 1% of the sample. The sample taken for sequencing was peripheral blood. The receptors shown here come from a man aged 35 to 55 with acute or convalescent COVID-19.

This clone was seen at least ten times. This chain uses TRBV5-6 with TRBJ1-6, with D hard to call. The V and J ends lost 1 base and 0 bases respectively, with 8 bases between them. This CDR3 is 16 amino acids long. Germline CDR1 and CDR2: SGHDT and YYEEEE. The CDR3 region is CASSLLTSSYNSPLHF. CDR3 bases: TGTGCCAGCAGCTTGCTTACAAGCTCCTATAATTCACCCCTCCACTTT.

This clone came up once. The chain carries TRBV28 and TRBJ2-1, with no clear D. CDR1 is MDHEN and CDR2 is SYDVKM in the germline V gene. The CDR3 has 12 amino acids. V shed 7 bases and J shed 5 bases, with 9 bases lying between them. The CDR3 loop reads CASTSVNNEQFF. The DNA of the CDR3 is TGTGCCAGCACGTCCGTAAACAATGAGCAGTTCTTC.

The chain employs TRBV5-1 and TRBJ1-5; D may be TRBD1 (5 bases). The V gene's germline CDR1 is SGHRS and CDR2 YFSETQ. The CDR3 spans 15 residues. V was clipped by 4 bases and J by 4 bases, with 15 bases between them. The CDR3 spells CASSLGGSGNQPQHF. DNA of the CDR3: TGCGCCAGCAGCCTCGGGGGATCAGGAAATCAGCCCCAGCATTTT. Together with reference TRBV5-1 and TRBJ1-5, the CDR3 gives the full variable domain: KAGVTQTPRYLIKTRGQQVTLSCSPISGHRSVSWYQQTPGQGLQFLFEYFSETQRNKGNFPGRFSGRQFSNSRSEMNVSTLELGDSALYLCASSLGGSGNQPQHFGDGTRLSIL.

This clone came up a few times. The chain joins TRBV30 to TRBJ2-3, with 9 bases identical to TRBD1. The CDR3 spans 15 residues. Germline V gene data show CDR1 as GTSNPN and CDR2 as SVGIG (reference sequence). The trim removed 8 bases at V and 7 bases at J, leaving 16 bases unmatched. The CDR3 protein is CAGCVRGQGRHTQYF. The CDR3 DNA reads TGTGCCGGGTGTGTGCGCGGACAGGGGCGGCATACGCAGTATTTT.